The 19 T cell receptor beta chains reported below all come from one sample, sequenced in a study of beta chain features in type 1 diabetes (dated by TCRdb to the late 2010s). Libraries were made using the immunoSEQ multiplex PCR assay. All of the isolated RNA was reverse transcribed with the High Capacity cDNA Reverse Transcription Kit, so expressed TCRB transcripts were sequenced. As stored in TCRdb, this immuneACCESS dataset retains in-frame rearrangements with V and J assigned. A fraction of the clones does not appear; measured against another copy, unresolved V genes explain less than half of the discrepancy, and the remainder lacks a known reason. The sample records about 360,000 clones, 10% to 15% of which are singletons. Around 0.02% of the sample rests with the top ten. The sequencing sample was made of naive CD4+ T cells from blood. The sample's cell subset or site label, decoded: true naive CD4+ T cells. Every receptor here comes from a man younger than 30 in good health.

This clone appeared a few times. This sequence joins TRBV11-1 and TRBJ2-7; TRBD2 matches 12 bases. This CDR3 region has 15 residues. J lost 3 bases, V lost 5 bases, and 5 bases had no gene match. Germline assignment: CDR1 SGHAT and CDR2 FQDESV (reference sequence). CDR3 sequence: CASSLGLAGSYEQYF. The CDR3 DNA reads TGTGCCAGCAGCCTCGGACTAGCGGGAAGCTACGAGCAGTACTTC.

V gene TRBV19 combines with J gene TRBJ2-3, with 9 bases that match TRBD2. The CDR3 extends over 16 amino acids. J lost 2 bases, V lost 3 bases, and 6 bases had no gene match. Germline assignment: CDR1 LNHDA and CDR2 SQIVND (reference sequence). The CDR3: CASSMETSGFTDTQYF. CDR3 nucleotide sequence: TGTGCCAGTAGTATGGAGACTAGCGGTTTCACAGATACGCAGTATTTT.

This chain uses TRBV7-9 with TRBJ1-4; perhaps TRBD1 as D (6 bases). The germline V and J ends were trimmed by 6 bases and 4 bases, with 12 bases remaining between them. Germline V lookup: CDR1 SEHNR, CDR2 FQNEAQ (reference sequence). This CDR3 has 14 amino acids. This CDR3 is CASRTGQINEKLFF. CDR3 DNA sequence: TGTGCCAGCAGAACCGGACAGATTAATGAAAAACTGTTTTTT.

This clone has a handful of counts. This chain uses TRBV5-1 with TRBJ2-5; 8 nucleotides align to TRBD2. Germline values: CDR1 SGHRS, CDR2 YFSETQ. V was clipped by 4 bases and J by 5 bases; unmatched bases: 13. The CDR3 loop spans 16 amino acids. CDR3 sequence (DNA): TGCGCCAGCAGCGCCCTCGGACTAGCAGGTGTGGAGACCCAGTACTTC. This gives the protein CASSALGLAGVETQYF.

CDR3 bases: TGTGCCAGCTCGATGACAGGGGGTTCCTACAATGAGCAGTTCTTC. Protein sequence: CASSMTGGSYNEQFF. The chain is built from TRBV18 and TRBJ2-1; 9 nucleotides match TRBD1. The V and J ends lost 6 bases and 1 base, in that order; junction bases with no gene match: 4. CDR1 is KGHSH and CDR2 is LQKENI in the germline V gene. The CDR3 runs to 15 residues.

This clone was counted only a few times. This chain uses TRBV5-6 with TRBJ2-7, with D uncertain. CDR3 length: 12 amino acids. CDR1 is SGHDT and CDR2 is YYEEEE in the germline V gene. Between the trimmed V and J ends, which lost 0 bases and 3 bases, there was a span of 4 bases. DNA of the CDR3: TGTGCCAGCAGCTTGGGTCGCTACGAGCAGTACTTC. This translates into CASSLGRYEQYF.

The genes are TRBV9 and TRBJ2-3; TRBD2 is a possible D gene (6 bases). The ends were cut back, 4 bases at V and 2 bases at J, with 20 bases in the middle. This CDR3 contains 17 residues. CDR1 and CDR2 (germline): SGDLS, YYNGEE. The CDR3 nucleotides are TGTGCCAGCAGCAAAAGATCTCCGGGAGAAAACACAGATACGCAGTATTTT. It translates to CASSKRSPGENTDTQYF.

V usage is TRBV11-2 and J usage is TRBJ2-3, with D unclear. Germline-derived CDR1 and CDR2 are SGHAT and FQNNGV. The ends were cut back, 2 bases at V and 6 bases at J, with 3 bases in the middle. The length of the CDR3 is 11 residues. This CDR3 is CASSLSDTQYF. The DNA of the CDR3 is TGTGCCAGCAGCTTATCGGATACGCAGTATTTT. The full variable domain, its missing parts supplied by reference TRBV11-2 and TRBJ2-3, is EAGVAQSPRYKIIEKRQSVAFWCNPISGHATLYWYQQILGQGPKLLIQFQNNGVVDDSQLPKDRFSAERLKGVDSTLKIQPAKLEDSAVYLCASSLSDTQYFGPGTRLTVL.

As for this clone: This sample includes further DNA sequences coding for the same CDR3. The rearrangement links TRBV10-3 to TRBJ1-5; D is possibly TRBD1 (6 bases). The V end was cut by 3 bases, the J end by 2 bases, with 11 bases between. The CDR3 length is 15 residues. CDR1 is ENHRY and CDR2 is SYGVKD in the germline V gene. CDR3 nucleotide sequence: TGTGCCATCAGTGAAGGGGGGGTTGGCAATCAGCCCCAGCATTTT. Protein sequence: CAISEGGVGNQPQHF.

This clone showed up just a few times. This chain joins TRBV15 and TRBJ2-7; D may be TRBD1 (5 bases). The length of the CDR3 is 15 residues. The V and J ends lost 1 base and 1 base respectively, with 11 bases between them. Germline-derived CDR1 and CDR2 are LNHNV and YYDKDF (reference sequence). CDR3: CATSRGQLTSYEQYF. In nucleotides, the CDR3 is TGTGCCACCAGCAGAGGACAGCTGACATCCTACGAGCAGTACTTC. The complete variable domain, with remaining parts taken from reference TRBV15 and TRBJ2-7, reads DAMVIQNPRYQVTQFGKPVTLSCSQTLNHNVMYWYQQKSSQAPKLLFHYYDKDFNNEADTPDNFQSRRPNTSFCFLDIRSPGLGDTAMYLCATSRGQLTSYEQYFGPGTRLTVT.

This clone has a handful of counts. V and J are TRBV28 and TRBJ2-5, with TRBD2 matching over 9 bases. Trimming at V came to 6 bases and at J to 1 base, leaving 9 bases not matched to a gene. Germline V gene data show CDR1 as MDHEN and CDR2 as SYDVKM. The CDR3 extends over 16 amino acids. DNA for the CDR3: TGTGCCAGCAGCCCCGTAGGGCGGGAGGGCCAAGAGACCCAGTACTTC. This encodes CASSPVGREGQETQYF.

This clone was seen only a few times. The rearrangement joins TRBV19 to TRBJ2-1; the match to TRBD1 covers 11 bases. Germline CDR1 is LNHDA and CDR2 is SQIVND (reference sequence). The trim removed 6 bases at V and 7 bases at J, leaving 11 bases unmatched. The length of the CDR3 is 16 residues. As DNA, the CDR3 is TGTGCCAGTAGCACCCGGACAGGGGGCAGATCGAATGAGCAGTTCTTC. Translating it yields CASSTRTGGRSNEQFF.

This clone was detected only a few times. The chain has TRBV7-3 and TRBJ1-2; D not resolved. The length of the CDR3 is 13 residues. From germline, CDR1 is SGHTA and CDR2 FQGTGA. Trimming removed 3 bases at V and 5 bases at J, with 10 bases between. Here the CDR3 DNA reads TGTGCCAGCAGCTTGAGGTGGAAATATGGCTACACCTTC. It specifies CASSLRWKYGYTF.

The V gene is TRBV10-3, the J gene TRBJ2-7, with 9 bases aligning to TRBD2. This CDR3 is built from 16 residues. CDR1 is ENHRY and CDR2 is SYGVKD in the germline V gene. Unmatched junction bases numbered 8, after V lost 2 bases and J lost 3 bases. This chain's CDR3 is CAISEASGLADYEQYF. Written as DNA, the CDR3 is TGTGCCATCAGTGAGGCCTCGGGACTAGCAGACTACGAGCAGTACTTC.

The chain employs TRBV9 and TRBJ1-1; D might be TRBD1 (5 bases). This CDR3 spans 15 amino acids. Germline V CDR1 and CDR2: SGDLS, YYNGEE. V was pared by 0 bases and J by 0 bases, with 9 bases between. In nucleotides, the CDR3 is TGTGCCAGCAGCGTAGGGGGCCTCCTGAACACTGAAGCTTTCTTT. Its translation: CASSVGGLLNTEAFF.

V and J are TRBV6-5 and TRBJ2-5; perhaps TRBD2 as D (6 bases). Trimming shortened V by 7 bases and J by 3 bases, and 12 bases separated the two germline ends. The CDR3 extends over 13 amino acids. Germline lookup yields CDR1 MNHEY and CDR2 SVGAGI. The CDR3 DNA is TGTGCCAGCACCACGACTAGAGAAGAGACCCAGTACTTC. It yields the protein CASTTTREETQYF.

The chain has TRBV28 and TRBJ2-7, with 8 bases that match TRBD2. Germline CDR1 is MDHEN and CDR2 is SYDVKM. V shed 9 bases, J shed 3 bases, and the junction held 4 bases outside the gene matches. CDR3 length equals 12 residues. DNA of the CDR3: TGTGCCAGTCTAGCGGGCGGCTACGAGCAGTACTTC. Translated, it gives CASLAGGYEQYF.

The rearrangement joins TRBV6-1 to TRBJ2-7, with 7 nucleotides matching TRBD1. J lost 1 base, V lost 5 bases, and 2 bases had no gene match. This CDR3 is 13 amino acids long. Germline-derived CDR1 and CDR2 are MNHNS and SASEGT. DNA of the CDR3: TGTGCCAGCAGTCCGGGACAGTCCTACGAGCAGTACTTC. The encoded protein is CASSPGQSYEQYF.

In nucleotides, the CDR3 is TGTGCCTGGAGCAGCGAGAGCTCTGGAAACACCATATATTTT. It yields the protein CAWSSESSGNTIYF. The chain recombines TRBV30 with TRBJ1-3, with D unresolved. Germline V gene sequence: CDR1 GTSNPN, CDR2 SVGIG (reference sequence). Trimming stripped 3 bases from V and 0 bases from J, with 9 bases between. CDR3 length equals 14 residues.